This T cell receptor beta chain was documented in a study of blood T cell repertoires in COVID-19. TCRdb's copy holds only in-frame clones and misses some; the assay was immunoSEQ multiplex PCR. Of roughly 240,000 clones in the sample, more than 75% were seen once. This CDR3 is built from 14 residues. Between the trimmed V and J ends, which lost 4 bases and 0 bases, there was a span of 10 bases. Germline-derived CDR1 and CDR2 are LGHDT and YNNKEL (reference sequence). The receptor comes from a woman aged 60-70 years who had recovered from COVID-19. The material sequenced was peripheral blood. The chain joins TRBV3-1 (or the pseudogene TRBV3-2) to TRBJ2-7; no reliable D call. CDR3 sequence (DNA): TGTGCCAGCAGCCCGTTGGCCCCCTCCTACGAGCAGTACTTC. Its protein product is CASSPLAPSYEQYF.